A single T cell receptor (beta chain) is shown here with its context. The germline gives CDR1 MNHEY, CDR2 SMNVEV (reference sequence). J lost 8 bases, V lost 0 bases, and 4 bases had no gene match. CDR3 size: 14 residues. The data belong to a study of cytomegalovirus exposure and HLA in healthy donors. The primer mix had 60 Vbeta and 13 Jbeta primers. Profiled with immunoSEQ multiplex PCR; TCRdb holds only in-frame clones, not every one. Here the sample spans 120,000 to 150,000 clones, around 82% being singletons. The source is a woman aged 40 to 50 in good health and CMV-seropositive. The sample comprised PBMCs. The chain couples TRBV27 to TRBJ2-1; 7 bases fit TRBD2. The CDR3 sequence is CASSLSETSHEQFF. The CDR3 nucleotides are TGTGCCAGCAGTTTATCCGAGACTAGCCATGAGCAGTTCTTC.